Listed below are T cell receptor beta chains from one sample, sequenced in a study of blood T cell repertoires in COVID-19. Method: immunoSEQ multiplex PCR; TCRdb's copy keeps in-frame clones and lacks some. This table has some 300,000 clones, roughly 87% appearing once. Material for sequencing was PBMCs or T cells enriched from blood (not recorded which). These receptors all stem from a woman aged 25 to 39 who had recovered from COVID-19. The CDR3 runs from the conserved cysteine through the conserved F or W. The order of the fields is D gene, J gene, clone size, V gene, CDR3 DNA, CDR3 protein. D genes are given only for firm matches. Clone size is stated in some rows and not others, as once, few, many or a class when expanded.

d_call: TRBD2; j_call: TRBJ2-7; clone_size: -; v_call: TRBV9; cdr3_nt: TGTGCCAGCAGCACGGGACTAGCGGAGACCTACGAGCAGTACTTC; cdr3_aa: CASSTGLAETYEQYF
d_call: -; j_call: TRBJ1-1; clone_size: -; v_call: TRBV9; cdr3_nt: TGTGCCAGCAGCGCTAGCAAAAACACTGAAGCTTTCTTT; cdr3_aa: CASSASKNTEAFF
d_call: -; j_call: TRBJ1-1; clone_size: -; v_call: TRBV10-3; cdr3_nt: TGTGCCATCTCATCGGGGGGGAACACTGAAGCTTTCTTT; cdr3_aa: CAISSGGNTEAFF
d_call: -; j_call: TRBJ1-1; clone_size: few; v_call: TRBV6-5; cdr3_nt: TGTGCCAGCAGTTTATTAAGGGGTGAAGCTTTCTTT; cdr3_aa: CASSLLRGEAFF
d_call: -; j_call: TRBJ2-1; clone_size: -; v_call: TRBV4-3; cdr3_nt: TGCGCCAGCAGCCAAGAACCACAGACCTACAATGAGCAGTTCTTC; cdr3_aa: CASSQEPQTYNEQFF
d_call: TRBD2; j_call: TRBJ2-3; clone_size: -; v_call: TRBV28; cdr3_nt: TGTGCCAGCAGCCCTAGCGGGGGGGGTGCAGATACGCAGTATTTT; cdr3_aa: CASSPSGGGADTQYF
d_call: -; j_call: TRBJ1-4; clone_size: -; v_call: TRBV3-1/TRBV3-2; cdr3_nt: TGTGCCAGCAGCCTCCGAGCAGGGGAGAATGAAAAACTGTTTTTT; cdr3_aa: CASSLRAGENEKLFF
d_call: -; j_call: TRBJ2-5; clone_size: -; v_call: TRBV28; cdr3_nt: TGTGCCAGCAGTTTATGGGGTCAGGGGATTGCTGTCGAGACCCAGTACTTC; cdr3_aa: CASSLWGQGIAVETQYF
d_call: TRBD1; j_call: TRBJ1-1; clone_size: -; v_call: TRBV9; cdr3_nt: TGTGCCAGCAGCGCGTACAGGGGAGGAACTGAAGCTTTCTTT; cdr3_aa: CASSAYRGGTEAFF
d_call: -; j_call: TRBJ1-6; clone_size: -; v_call: TRBV5-4; cdr3_nt: TGTGCCAGCAGCTCAGAGACTGGGTCCTATAATTCACCCCTCCACTTT; cdr3_aa: CASSSETGSYNSPLHF
d_call: -; j_call: TRBJ1-6; clone_size: -; v_call: TRBV9; cdr3_nt: TGTGCCAGCAGCAACGGGGGTGGCAATTCACCCCTCCACTTT; cdr3_aa: CASSNGGGNSPLHF
d_call: -; j_call: TRBJ1-2; clone_size: -; v_call: TRBV19; cdr3_nt: TGTGCCAGTAGTCCCCGGGAAGCCTATGGCTACACCTTC; cdr3_aa: CASSPREAYGYTF
d_call: TRBD1; j_call: TRBJ1-3; clone_size: -; v_call: TRBV29-1; cdr3_nt: TGCAGCGTCCTCCCGGAGGGGGCTGGTGGAAACACCATATATTTT; cdr3_aa: CSVLPEGAGGNTIYF
d_call: -; j_call: TRBJ1-5; clone_size: -; v_call: TRBV19; cdr3_nt: TGTGCCAGTAGTTTCCCTTCACAGGGATTTTCACTTTATAGCAATCAGCCCCAGCATTTT; cdr3_aa: CASSFPSQGFSLYSNQPQHF
d_call: TRBD1; j_call: TRBJ1-1; clone_size: -; v_call: TRBV5-1; cdr3_nt: TGCGCCAGCAGCTTCCGACAGGGGGACACTGAAGCTTTCTTT; cdr3_aa: CASSFRQGDTEAFF
d_call: -; j_call: TRBJ2-3; clone_size: -; v_call: TRBV11-3; cdr3_nt: TGTGCCAGCAGCGACAGTGGCTGGGGCAGAGCAGATACGCAGTATTTT; cdr3_aa: CASSDSGWGRADTQYF
d_call: -; j_call: TRBJ2-3; clone_size: -; v_call: TRBV7-2; cdr3_nt: TGTGCCAGCAGCTCGGGAGTCCTTGCGGTCGCAGATACGCAGTATTTT; cdr3_aa: CASSSGVLAVADTQYF
d_call: TRBD1; j_call: TRBJ1-2; clone_size: -; v_call: TRBV18; cdr3_nt: TGTGCCAGCTCACAAGGGAAAAACCGGGACAGCTATGGCTACACCTTC; cdr3_aa: CASSQGKNRDSYGYTF
d_call: TRBD2; j_call: TRBJ2-2; clone_size: -; v_call: TRBV29-1; cdr3_nt: TGCAGCGCATTAGCGGGCTTGGGCACCGGGGAGCTGTTTTTT; cdr3_aa: CSALAGLGTGELFF
d_call: TRBD1; j_call: TRBJ1-2; clone_size: -; v_call: TRBV20-1; cdr3_nt: TGCAGTGCTAGTGGGGTGGGGACAGGGTATGATGGCTACACCTTC; cdr3_aa: CSASGVGTGYDGYTF
d_call: -; j_call: TRBJ2-7; clone_size: few; v_call: TRBV18; cdr3_nt: TGTGCCAGCTCAGTACAGGGCGAGCAGTACTTC; cdr3_aa: CASSVQGEQYF
d_call: TRBD1; j_call: TRBJ1-2; clone_size: -; v_call: TRBV30; cdr3_nt: TGTGCCTGGGGATTTTCCAGGGGGAGAGATGGCTACACCTTC; cdr3_aa: CAWGFSRGRDGYTF
d_call: -; j_call: TRBJ2-7; clone_size: -; v_call: TRBV27; cdr3_nt: TGTGCCAGCCGTACGCAGGGGCCCTCGTACGAGCAGTACTTC; cdr3_aa: CASRTQGPSYEQYF
d_call: -; j_call: TRBJ2-1; clone_size: once; v_call: TRBV3-1/TRBV3-2; cdr3_nt: TGTGCCAGCAGCCAACTAACAGGACTAAACGAGCAGTTCTTC; cdr3_aa: CASSQLTGLNEQFF
d_call: TRBD2; j_call: TRBJ2-3; clone_size: -; v_call: TRBV30; cdr3_nt: TGTGCCTGGAGTGACCGGCGGGGGGTTGGGGATACGCAGTATTTT; cdr3_aa: CAWSDRRGVGDTQYF
d_call: TRBD2; j_call: TRBJ2-1; clone_size: -; v_call: TRBV6-5; cdr3_nt: TGTGCCAGCAGGCCCCTAGCGGGGGTTTACAATGAGCAGTTCTTC; cdr3_aa: CASRPLAGVYNEQFF
d_call: TRBD2; j_call: TRBJ2-7; clone_size: -; v_call: TRBV7-9; cdr3_nt: TGTGCCAGCAGCTCCCGGACTAGCGGGGGGGCCGAGCAGTACTTC; cdr3_aa: CASSSRTSGGAEQYF
d_call: -; j_call: TRBJ1-2; clone_size: -; v_call: TRBV6-5; cdr3_nt: TGTGCCAGCAGTCAATCCGGGGATTATGGCTACACCTTC; cdr3_aa: CASSQSGDYGYTF
d_call: -; j_call: TRBJ2-3; clone_size: -; v_call: TRBV19; cdr3_nt: TGTGCCAGTAGCCTCAACCTAGCCACAGATACGCAGTATTTT; cdr3_aa: CASSLNLATDTQYF
d_call: -; j_call: TRBJ1-2; clone_size: -; v_call: TRBV13; cdr3_nt: TGTGCCAGCAGCTTAACTGCGGGAAGTTCTAACTATGGCTACACCTTC; cdr3_aa: CASSLTAGSSNYGYTF
d_call: -; j_call: TRBJ1-2; clone_size: -; v_call: TRBV28; cdr3_nt: TGTGCCAGCAGTACCCTTGGCGGCTACACCTTC; cdr3_aa: CASSTLGGYTF
d_call: TRBD1; j_call: TRBJ2-7; clone_size: -; v_call: TRBV13; cdr3_nt: TGTGCCAGCAGCTTAGGGACAGGGACCTACGAGCAGTACTTC; cdr3_aa: CASSLGTGTYEQYF
d_call: TRBD1; j_call: TRBJ2-1; clone_size: -; v_call: TRBV2; cdr3_nt: TGTGCCAGCAGTAGGGACAGGGACAATGAGCAGTTCTTC; cdr3_aa: CASSRDRDNEQFF
d_call: -; j_call: TRBJ1-2; clone_size: -; v_call: TRBV6-5; cdr3_nt: TGTGCCAGCAGAAAACAGGGACCTAACTATGGCTACACCTTC; cdr3_aa: CASRKQGPNYGYTF
d_call: TRBD1; j_call: TRBJ2-7; clone_size: once; v_call: TRBV27; cdr3_nt: TGTGCCAGCAGTTTGGAGGGACAGGGTCCTAACGAGCAGTACTTC; cdr3_aa: CASSLEGQGPNEQYF